These 9 T cell receptor beta chains share one sample of origin, sequenced in a study of cytomegalovirus exposure and HLA in healthy donors. 60 Vbeta and 13 Jbeta primers were used in PCR. Only in-frame clones appear in the TCRdb table, and some are missing; sequencing was by immunoSEQ multiplex PCR. The table has roughly 69,000 clones, 60% to 85% seen once. The sample comprised PBMCs. These receptors were obtained from a young man in good health and CMV-seronegative.

Remarks on this clone: One end of the junction varies from germline; a read error may be responsible. In the same sample, other DNA sequences code for this CDR3. The V and J genes are TRBV5-1 and TRBJ2-3; 10 bases map to TRBD2. Germline CDR1 and CDR2: SGHRS and YFSETQ. This CDR3 has 17 amino acids. The CDR3 loop is CASSSEYKRGGTDTQYF. CDR3 sequence (DNA): TGCGCCAGCAGCTCCGAATACAAGCGGGGGGGCACGGATACGCAGTATTTT.

This rearrangement joins TRBV5-1 to TRBJ2-3; the D gene is possibly TRBD1 (6 bases). Per germline, CDR1 SGHRS and CDR2 YFSETQ. V gave up 0 bases and J gave up 8 bases, with 16 bases separating them. The CDR3 has 15 amino acids. The CDR3 DNA sequence: TGCGCCAGCAGCTTGGTTGCAGGACCCAGGGGTACGCAGTATTTT. Protein: CASSLVAGPRGTQYF.

As regards this clone: Other DNA sequences from this sample encode an identical CDR3 as well. The chain joins TRBV27 to TRBJ1-4, with 8 positions matching TRBD1. The CDR3 spans 15 residues. V shed 0 bases, J shed 3 bases, and the junction held 0 bases outside the gene matches. Germline V gene data show CDR1 as MNHEY and CDR2 as SMNVEV (reference sequence). The CDR3 spells CASSLSGQANEKLFF. The CDR3 bases are TGTGCCAGCAGTTTATCGGGACAGGCTAATGAAAAACTGTTTTTT.

The chain uses TRBV13 and TRBJ2-2, with D perhaps matching TRBD1 (6 bases). The CDR3 is made up of 19 amino acids. CDR1 is PRHDT and CDR2 is FYEKMQ in the germline V gene (reference sequence). V lost 1 base to trimming and J lost 4 bases, with 22 bases between them. CDR3 coding DNA: TGTGCCAGCAGCTTAGAATTCCCCACGCAGGGGCGCGGCACCGGGGAGCTGTTTTTT. Its translation: CASSLEFPTQGRGTGELFF.

This rearrangement joins TRBV27 to TRBJ1-3; D gene unclear. The ends were cut back, 3 bases at V and 3 bases at J, with 9 bases in the middle. The CDR3 is 14 residues long. Germline assignment: CDR1 MNHEY and CDR2 SMNVEV (reference sequence). The CDR3 DNA sequence: TGTGCCAGCAGTTTGAGGGAAGGTGGAAACACCATATATTTT. Translation gives CASSLREGGNTIYF.

The J gene is TRBJ2-1, the V gene TRBV15; 7 nucleotides line up with TRBD1. The trim removed 5 bases at V and 2 bases at J, leaving 6 bases unmatched. CDR1 is LNHNV and CDR2 is YYDKDF in the germline V gene (reference sequence). CDR3 length: 15 residues. The CDR3 sequence: CATSAEQGPYNEQFF. DNA of the CDR3: TGTGCCACCAGCGCCGAACAGGGGCCCTACAATGAGCAGTTCTTC.

This chain joins TRBV19 and TRBJ2-6, with 7 bases fitting TRBD1. The trim removed 5 bases at V and 0 bases at J, leaving 13 bases unmatched. The CDR3 is made up of 19 amino acids. Germline V gene lookup returns CDR1 LNHDA and CDR2 SQIVND (reference sequence). In DNA, the CDR3 is TGTGCCAGTAGTTCCTTGGGACAGTTCGGCTCCTCTGGGGCCAACGTCCTGACTTTC. This gives the protein CASSSLGQFGSSGANVLTF.

In DNA, the CDR3 is TGTGCCAGTAGTACTCCGACTAGCGGGGGTTCTTCAGATACGCAGTATTTT. Translating it yields CASSTPTSGGSSDTQYF. The chain couples TRBV19 to TRBJ2-3, with 12 bases fitting TRBD2. Per germline, CDR1 LNHDA and CDR2 SQIVND (reference sequence). V shed 4 bases, J shed 4 bases, and the junction held 9 bases outside the gene matches. The CDR3 is 17 amino acids.

This chain joins TRBV28 and TRBJ1-6; TRBD1 matches at 9 bases. Trimming cost V 1 base and J 11 bases; bases outside gene matches: 3. The CDR3 sequence is 14 residues long. Germline V gene data show CDR1 as MDHEN and CDR2 as SYDVKM. This CDR3 is CASSLSQGAAPLHF. In DNA form, the CDR3 reads TGTGCCAGCAGTTTATCACAGGGGGCTGCACCCCTCCACTTT.